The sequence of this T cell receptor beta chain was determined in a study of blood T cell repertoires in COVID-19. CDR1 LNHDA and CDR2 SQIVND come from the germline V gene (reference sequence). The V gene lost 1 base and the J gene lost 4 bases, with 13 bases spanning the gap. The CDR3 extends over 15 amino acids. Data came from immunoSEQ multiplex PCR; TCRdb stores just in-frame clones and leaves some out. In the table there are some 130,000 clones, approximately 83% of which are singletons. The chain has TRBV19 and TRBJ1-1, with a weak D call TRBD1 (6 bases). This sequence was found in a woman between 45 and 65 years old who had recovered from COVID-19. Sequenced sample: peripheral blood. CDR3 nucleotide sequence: TGTGCCAGTAGTATAGCCCTGGACAGTGCCACTGAAGCTTTCTTT. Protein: CASSIALDSATEAFF.